Listed below are T cell receptor beta chains from one sample, sequenced in a study of blood T cells in healthy people across ages. TCRdb reprocessed the 5' RACE reads via MiXCR and lists one record per CDR3 protein. The repertoire consists of fewer than 1.5 million distinct CDR3 sequences, with about 40% occurring once and the leading ten covering under 8%. The sequenced sample consisted of blood. The origin of the receptors is a woman aged 18-35 years in good health. CDR3s include the opening cysteine and the closing phenylalanine or tryptophan. The size entry is marked missing in some rows and otherwise reads once, few, many or a size class.

J gene | V gene | clone size | CDR3 protein
TRBJ2-1 | TRBV5-1 | NA | CASSLVWLAGNNEQFF
TRBJ1-2 | TRBV12-3/TRBV12-4 | NA | CASSPESLYGYTF
TRBJ2-1 | TRBV3-1 | NA | CASSLTGTGGPGFF
TRBJ1-6 | TRBV3-1 | few | CASSQGDNLGSPLHF
TRBJ1-1 | TRBV27 | NA | CASSLSLGVMNTEAFF
TRBJ2-1 | TRBV20-1 | few | CSASAGEQFF
TRBJ2-7 | TRBV6-2/TRBV6-3 | once | CASSYKLAAYEQYF
TRBJ2-5 | TRBV12-3/TRBV12-4 | NA | CASSVSGVWTQYF
TRBJ1-1 | TRBV6-5 | NA | CASSYGSRTGAFF
TRBJ2-5 | TRBV12-3/TRBV12-4 | many | CASSLAEGETQYF
TRBJ2-3 | TRBV20-1 | NA | CSASRPSRALTDTQYF
NA | TRBV10-3 | NA | CAITGRSSYNEQYF
TRBJ2-4 | TRBV20-1 | NA | CSASPVLGQDIQYF
TRBJ2-7 | TRBV28 | NA | CASSLMAYSYEQYF
TRBJ1-6 | TRBV3-1 | NA | CASSQDSTVFHF
TRBJ1-1 | TRBV12-3/TRBV12-4 | NA | CASSSFSRGRTEAFF
TRBJ2-7 | TRBV28 | NA | CASSLVISHEQYF
TRBJ1-1 | TRBV6-5 | NA | CASSYEDRDDEAFF
TRBJ2-3 | TRBV12-3/TRBV12-4 | NA | CASSLKSGADTQYF
TRBJ2-7 | TRBV20-1 | once | CSARTSGWAYEQYF
TRBJ1-2 | TRBV10-3 | NA | CAIMASLYGYTF
TRBJ2-7 | TRBV20-1 | NA | CSAREPGGPHEQYF
TRBJ2-3 | TRBV20-1 | few | CSARGLKGVSTDTQYF
TRBJ1-6 | TRBV28 | few | CASSFFGSPLHF
TRBJ2-2 | TRBV6-5 | NA | CASSYFTWTGELFF
TRBJ1-1 | TRBV12-3/TRBV12-4 | few | CASSLILGTEAFF
TRBJ2-1 | TRBV29-1 | few | CSVVRTSGRVRGEQFF
NA | TRBV10-3 | NA | CAISKQVAYEQYF
TRBJ2-7 | TRBV12-3/TRBV12-4 | few | CASRGGNSVGEQYF
TRBJ2-7 | TRBV11-2 | many | CASASYEQYF
TRBJ1-5 | TRBV10-3 | NA | CAISESQGQLSNQPQHF
TRBJ2-3 | TRBV10-3 | few | CAISEGFDKPGGTDTQYF
NA | TRBV12-5 | NA | CASGISGASSYNEQYF
TRBJ1-5 | TRBV20-1 | NA | CSASPKGGLDQPQHF
TRBJ2-7 | TRBV20-1 | few | CSARDREQGGIYEQYF
TRBJ2-5 | TRBV5-1 | NA | CASSLRRQGNQETQYF
TRBJ2-5 | TRBV25-1 | NA | CAGRTGKTQYF
TRBJ2-3 | TRBV4-1 | NA | CPSSQVPSSADTQYF
TRBJ1-2 | TRBV2 | few | CASSEFLGQGFSGYTF
TRBJ1-1 | TRBV30 | NA | CAWKRGLDTEAFF
TRBJ2-1 | TRBV2 | many | CASSHRDRAGEQFF
TRBJ2-7 | TRBV6-2/TRBV6-3 | NA | CASSYFGLADEQYF
NA | TRBV20-1 | NA | CSARRGSKGQETQFF
TRBJ1-5 | TRBV20-1 | NA | CSAGQGAGYYSNQPQHF
TRBJ1-1 | TRBV5-1 | NA | CASSLVEGARYTEAFF
TRBJ1-4 | TRBV12-3/TRBV12-4 | once | CASSFSLRAYEKLFF
TRBJ1-1 | TRBV12-3/TRBV12-4 | few | CASSPTLAEAFF
TRBJ2-1 | TRBV5-1 | NA | CASSQGQGAYEQFF
TRBJ2-5 | TRBV11-2 | NA | CASSLDLGGLTQETQYF
TRBJ2-3 | TRBV4-1 | few | CASSQDGEGWDTQYF
TRBJ2-7 | TRBV20-1 | once | CSAAGGAGSYEQYF
TRBJ2-7 | TRBV2 | few | CASRDRVHEQYF